One sample yielded the 11 T cell receptor beta chains listed below, sequenced in a study of cytomegalovirus exposure and HLA in healthy donors (dated by TCRdb to the late 2010s). The method was the immunoSEQ multiplex PCR assay. Imported from immuneACCESS, the table was reduced by TCRdb to in-frame sequences with V and J called. These copies leave out some clones; in studies compared against another copy, an unresolved V gene accounts for under half, and the cause of the remainder is not known. The sample data list more than 300,000 clones, and roughly 85% of these were observed just once. The top ten clones comprise 0.65% to 0.95% of the sample. The source material was PBMCs. These receptors originate from a woman younger than 35 in good health and CMV-seronegative.

This clone appeared a single time. J is TRBJ2-1 and V is TRBV5-1, with a tentative D call TRBD2 (5 bases). Trimming removed 0 bases at V and 8 bases at J, with 9 bases between. Looked up from germline, CDR1 is SGHRS and CDR2 is YFSETQ. The CDR3 contains 13 residues. DNA for the CDR3: TGCGCCAGCAGCTTGGGGATCGGGGATGAGCAGTTCTTC. This codes for CASSLGIGDEQFF. The full variable domain, rest sourced from reference TRBV5-1 and TRBJ2-1, is KAGVTQTPRYLIKTRGQQVTLSCSPISGHRSVSWYQQTPGQGLQFLFEYFSETQRNKGNFPGRFSGRQFSNSRSEMNVSTLELGDSALYLCASSLGIGDEQFFGPGTRLTVL.

This chain uses TRBV28 with TRBJ1-5, with D possibly matching TRBD1 (6 bases). The germline V gene encodes CDR1 MDHEN and CDR2 SYDVKM. This CDR3 spans 13 amino acids. V was shortened by 5 bases and J by 4 bases, with 9 bases between the two germline ends. The CDR3 reads CASSPTGNQPQHF. The CDR3 DNA reads TGTGCCAGCAGTCCGACAGGAAATCAGCCCCAGCATTTT.

This rearrangement joins TRBV2 to TRBJ2-3; 12 bases are shared with TRBD2. V lost 9 bases to trimming and J lost 2 bases; unmatched junction nucleotides: 12. Germline CDR1 SNHLY, CDR2 FYNNEI. The CDR3 length is 17 residues. The CDR3 region has the DNA TGTGCCAGAGCTTCAGGGACTAGCGGGCCTACCACAGATACGCAGTATTTT. Its protein is CARASGTSGPTTDTQYF.

The chain uses TRBV6-1 and TRBJ2-7, with TRBD1 as a possible D gene (5 bases). Germline CDR1 and CDR2: MNHNS and SASEGT. V lost 5 bases and J lost 0, with 14 bases in between. This CDR3 region has 15 residues. CDR3: CASSPTGLSSYEQYF. For the CDR3, the DNA is TGTGCCAGCAGTCCTACAGGTCTGAGCTCCTACGAGCAGTACTTC.

The V and J genes are TRBV27 and TRBJ2-3; 13 bases match TRBD2. V was pared by 7 bases and J by 7 bases, with 11 bases of the junction left unmatched. This CDR3 has 16 amino acids. CDR1 and CDR2 (germline): MNHEY, SMNVEV (reference sequence). The CDR3 spells CASIYKTSGGYYTQYF. The CDR3 region has the DNA TGTGCCAGCATCTACAAGACTAGCGGGGGGTATTATACGCAGTATTTT.

In this sample, this clone turned up once. The chain combines TRBV5-1 with TRBJ1-1, with D unclear. The germline V gene has CDR1 SGHRS and CDR2 YFSETQ. Trimming removed 0 bases at V and 3 bases at J, with 15 bases between. CDR3 length equals 16 residues. CDR3 sequence: CASSLDPSGVDTEAFF. CDR3 bases: TGCGCCAGCAGCTTGGATCCCAGTGGTGTTGACACTGAAGCTTTCTTT.

The chain uses TRBV19 and TRBJ2-5; 7 bases match TRBD1. Unmatched junction bases numbered 6, after V lost 5 bases and J lost 3 bases. The germline gives CDR1 LNHDA, CDR2 SQIVND (reference sequence). The CDR3 is 14 amino acids. CDR3: CASSLGQDEETQYF. CDR3 DNA sequence: TGTGCCAGTAGTTTAGGACAGGACGAAGAGACCCAGTACTTC. Filled out from reference TRBV19 and TRBJ2-5, the complete variable domain reads DGGITQSPKYLFRKEGQNVTLSCEQNLNHDAMYWYRQDPGQGLRLIYYSQIVNDFQKGDIAEGYSVSREKKESFPLTVTSAQKNPTAFYLCASSLGQDEETQYFGPGTRLLVL.

The chain uses TRBV9 and TRBJ2-1; TRBD2 matches at 12 bases. Germline assignment: CDR1 SGDLS and CDR2 YYNGEE. Losses at the gene ends were 3 bases for V and 6 bases for J; bases not matched to a gene: 10. The CDR3 covers 17 residues. The CDR3 region is CASSAGDLAGGGNEQFF. The DNA for the CDR3 is TGTGCCAGCAGCGCAGGGGACCTAGCGGGAGGGGGCAATGAGCAGTTCTTC.

V and J are TRBV9 and TRBJ1-5; D is possibly TRBD1 (6 bases). The CDR3 spans 15 residues. Trimming took off 0 bases at V and 1 base at J, with 8 bases between the two ends. From germline, CDR1 is SGDLS and CDR2 YYNGEE. The CDR3 reads CASSVGDMSNQPQHF. The DNA of the CDR3 is TGTGCCAGCAGCGTAGGGGACATGAGCAATCAGCCCCAGCATTTT.

The CDR3 is CASTETGGPRTQYF. CDR3 nucleotide sequence: TGTGCCAGCACCGAGACAGGAGGACCCCGGACCCAGTACTTC. This chain links TRBV11-2 with TRBJ2-5; perhaps TRBD1 as D (6 bases). CDR1 is SGHAT, CDR2 FQNNGV, per germline. Trimming took off 7 bases at V and 7 bases at J, with 19 bases between the two ends. The CDR3 runs 14 residues.

V usage is TRBV28 and J usage is TRBJ2-7; TRBD2 agrees at 8 bases. The CDR3 spans 14 residues. CDR1 is MDHEN and CDR2 is SYDVKM in the germline V gene. V dropped 4 bases and J dropped 4; count of bases not matched to a gene: 6. CDR3 in amino acids: CASSSGASGYEQYF. The CDR3 nucleotides read TGTGCCAGCAGTTCCGGGGCTAGCGGGTACGAGCAGTACTTC.